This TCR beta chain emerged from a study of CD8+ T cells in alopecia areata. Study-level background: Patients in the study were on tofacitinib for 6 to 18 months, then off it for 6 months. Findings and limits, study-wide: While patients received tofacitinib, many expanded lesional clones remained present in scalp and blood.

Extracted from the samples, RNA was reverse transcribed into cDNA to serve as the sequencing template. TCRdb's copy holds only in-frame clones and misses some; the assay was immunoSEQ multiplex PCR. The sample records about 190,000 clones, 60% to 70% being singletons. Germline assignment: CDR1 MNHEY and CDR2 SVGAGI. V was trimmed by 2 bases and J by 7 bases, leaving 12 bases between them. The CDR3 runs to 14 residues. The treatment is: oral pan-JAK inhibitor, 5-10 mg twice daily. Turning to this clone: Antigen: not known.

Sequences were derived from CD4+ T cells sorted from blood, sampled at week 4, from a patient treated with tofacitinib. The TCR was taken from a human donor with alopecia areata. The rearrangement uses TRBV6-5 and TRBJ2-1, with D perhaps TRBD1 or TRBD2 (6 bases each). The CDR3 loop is CASSYSGGRNEQFF. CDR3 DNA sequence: TGTGCCAGCAGTTACAGTGGGGGGCGGAATGAGCAGTTCTTC.